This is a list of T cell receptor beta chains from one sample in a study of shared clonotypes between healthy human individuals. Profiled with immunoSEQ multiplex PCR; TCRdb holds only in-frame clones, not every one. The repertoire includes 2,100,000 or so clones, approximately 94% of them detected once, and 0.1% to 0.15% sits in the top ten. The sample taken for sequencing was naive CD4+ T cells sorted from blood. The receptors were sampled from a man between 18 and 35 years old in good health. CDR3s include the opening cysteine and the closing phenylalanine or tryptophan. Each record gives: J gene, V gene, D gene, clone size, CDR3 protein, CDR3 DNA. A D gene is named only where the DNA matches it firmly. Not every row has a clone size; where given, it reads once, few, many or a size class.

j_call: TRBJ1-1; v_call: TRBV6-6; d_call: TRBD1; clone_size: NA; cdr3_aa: CASRRLGQLTEAFF; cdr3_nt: TGTGCCAGCAGAAGGCTGGGACAGCTCACTGAAGCTTTCTTT
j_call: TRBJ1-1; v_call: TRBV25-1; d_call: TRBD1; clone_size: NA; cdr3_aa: CATRQGANTEAFF; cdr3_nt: TGTGCCACCAGACAGGGGGCGAACACTGAAGCTTTCTTT
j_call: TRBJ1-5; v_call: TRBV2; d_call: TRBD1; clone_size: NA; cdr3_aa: CASKVEKGAHQPQHF; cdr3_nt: TGTGCCAGCAAGGTGGAAAAGGGGGCGCATCAGCCCCAGCATTTT
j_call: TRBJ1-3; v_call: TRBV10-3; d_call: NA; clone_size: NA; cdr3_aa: CAISDEQAGNTIYF; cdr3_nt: TGTGCCATCAGTGACGAGCAGGCTGGAAACACCATATATTTT
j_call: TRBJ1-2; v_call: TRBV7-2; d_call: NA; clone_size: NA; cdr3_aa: CASSKATNYGYTF; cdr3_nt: TGTGCCAGCAGCAAAGCTACTAACTATGGCTACACCTTC
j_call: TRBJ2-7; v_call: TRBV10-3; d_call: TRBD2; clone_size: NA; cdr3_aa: CAISLGGSYEQYF; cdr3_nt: TGTGCCATCAGCCTCGGGGGGTCCTACGAGCAGTACTTC
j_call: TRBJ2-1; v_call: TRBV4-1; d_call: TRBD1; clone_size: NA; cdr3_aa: CASSQVVSGRGHLF; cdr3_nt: TGCGCCAGCAGCCAAGTAGTATCAGGTAGGGGGCATCTCTTC
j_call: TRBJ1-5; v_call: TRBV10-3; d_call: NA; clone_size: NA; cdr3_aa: CAISDPSPGRNNQPQHF; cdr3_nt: TGTGCCATCAGTGATCCGAGCCCTGGACGGAATAATCAGCCCCAGCATTTT
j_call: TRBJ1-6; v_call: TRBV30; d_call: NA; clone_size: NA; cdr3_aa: CAWSTLSNSPLHF; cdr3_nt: TGTGCCTGGAGTACACTGAGTAATTCACCCCTCCACTTT
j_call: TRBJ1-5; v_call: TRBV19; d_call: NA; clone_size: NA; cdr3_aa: CASSMSAYQPQHF; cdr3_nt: TGTGCCAGTAGTATGAGCGCGTATCAGCCCCAGCATTTT
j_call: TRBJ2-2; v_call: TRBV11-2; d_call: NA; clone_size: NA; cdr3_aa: CASSLGQTGELFF; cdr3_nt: TGTGCCAGCAGCTTAGGGCAAACCGGGGAGCTGTTTTTT
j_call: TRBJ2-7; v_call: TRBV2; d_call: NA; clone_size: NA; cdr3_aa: CASSEQGYSYEQYF; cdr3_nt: TGTGCCAGCAGTGAACAGGGGTACTCCTACGAGCAGTACTTC
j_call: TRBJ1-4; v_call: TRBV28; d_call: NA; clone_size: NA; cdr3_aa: CASMNGGSNEKLFF; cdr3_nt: TGTGCCAGCATGAACGGGGGGTCTAATGAAAAACTGTTTTTT
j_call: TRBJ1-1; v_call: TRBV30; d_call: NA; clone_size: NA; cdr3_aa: CAWGRMNTEAFF; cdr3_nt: TGTGCCTGGGGCCGGATGAACACTGAAGCTTTCTTT
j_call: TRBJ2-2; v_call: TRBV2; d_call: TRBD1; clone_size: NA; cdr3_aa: CASLGTGRNTGELFF; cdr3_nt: TGTGCCAGTCTTGGGACAGGGAGGAACACCGGGGAGCTGTTTTTT
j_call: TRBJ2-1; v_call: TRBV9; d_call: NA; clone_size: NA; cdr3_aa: CASSVETAGGNEQFF; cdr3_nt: TGTGCCAGCAGCGTAGAGACAGCGGGTGGGAATGAGCAGTTCTTC
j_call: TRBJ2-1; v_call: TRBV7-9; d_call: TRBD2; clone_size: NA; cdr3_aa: CASSNGLAIYNEQFF; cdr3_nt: TGTGCCAGCAGCAACGGACTAGCGATCTACAATGAGCAGTTCTTC
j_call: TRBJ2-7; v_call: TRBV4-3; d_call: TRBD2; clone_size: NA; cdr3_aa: CASSQIAGGVGEQYF; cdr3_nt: TGCGCCAGCAGCCAAATCGCGGGAGGGGTAGGCGAGCAGTACTTC
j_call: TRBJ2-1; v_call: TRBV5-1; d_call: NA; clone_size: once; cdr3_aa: CASSLPAGAYNEQFF; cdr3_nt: TGCGCCAGCAGCTTGCCAGCGGGTGCCTACAATGAGCAGTTCTTC
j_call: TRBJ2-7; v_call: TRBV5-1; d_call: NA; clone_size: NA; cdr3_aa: CASSPGEPTYEQYF; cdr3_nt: TGCGCCAGCAGCCCGGGGGAGCCAACCTACGAGCAGTACTTC
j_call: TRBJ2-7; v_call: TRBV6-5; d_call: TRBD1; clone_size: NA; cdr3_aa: CASSIRTGSYEQYF; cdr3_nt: TGTGCCAGCAGCATACGGACAGGGTCCTACGAGCAGTACTTC
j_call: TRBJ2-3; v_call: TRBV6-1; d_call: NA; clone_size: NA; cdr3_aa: CASSEDPFTDTQYF; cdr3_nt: TGTGCCAGCAGTGAAGACCCCTTCACAGATACGCAGTATTTT
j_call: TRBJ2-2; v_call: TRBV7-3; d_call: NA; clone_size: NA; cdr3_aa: CASSLVGGELFF; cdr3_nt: TGTGCCAGCAGCTTAGTCGGCGGGGAGCTGTTTTTT
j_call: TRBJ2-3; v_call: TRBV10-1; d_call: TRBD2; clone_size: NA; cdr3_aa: CATARGLAGSTDTQYF; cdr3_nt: TGCGCCACCGCCCGCGGACTAGCGGGGAGCACAGATACGCAGTATTTT
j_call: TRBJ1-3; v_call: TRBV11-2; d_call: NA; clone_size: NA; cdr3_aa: CASSSETGNTIYF; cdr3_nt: TGTGCCAGCAGCTCGGAAACAGGAAACACCATATATTTT
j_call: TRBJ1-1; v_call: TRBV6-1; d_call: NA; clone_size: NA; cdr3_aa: CASSDRSRGTEAFF; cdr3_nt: TGTGCCAGCAGTGATCGCTCAAGGGGCACTGAAGCTTTCTTT
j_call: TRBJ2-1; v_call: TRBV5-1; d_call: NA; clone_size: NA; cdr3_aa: CASRETLENEQFF; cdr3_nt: TGCGCCAGCAGAGAAACGCTAGAGAATGAGCAGTTCTTC
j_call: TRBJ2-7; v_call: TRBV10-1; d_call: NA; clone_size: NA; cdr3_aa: CASSFDRYEQYF; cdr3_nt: TGCGCCAGCAGTTTCGACAGATACGAGCAGTACTTC
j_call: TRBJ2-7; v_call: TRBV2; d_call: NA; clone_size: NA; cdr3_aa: CASSVGRGGYEQYF; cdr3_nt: TGTGCCAGCAGTGTGGGTAGGGGAGGCTACGAGCAGTACTTC
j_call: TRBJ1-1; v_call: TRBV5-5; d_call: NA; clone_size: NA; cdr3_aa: CASSPSQGWNTEAFF; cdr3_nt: TGTGCCAGCAGCCCATCACAGGGCTGGAACACTGAAGCTTTCTTT
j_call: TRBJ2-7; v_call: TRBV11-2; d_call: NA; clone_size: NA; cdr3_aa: CASSLEFWDDEQYF; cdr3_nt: TGTGCCAGCAGCTTAGAGTTTTGGGACGACGAGCAGTACTTC
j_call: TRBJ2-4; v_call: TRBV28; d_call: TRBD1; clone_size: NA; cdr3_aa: CASTLGGPDIQYF; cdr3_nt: TGTGCCAGCACCTTAGGGGGCCCAGACATTCAGTACTTC
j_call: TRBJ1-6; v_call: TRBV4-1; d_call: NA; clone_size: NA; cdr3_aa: CASSPVNSYGLPNSPLHF; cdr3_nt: TGCGCCAGCAGCCCGGTTAATAGTTACGGACTCCCTAATTCACCCCTCCACTTT
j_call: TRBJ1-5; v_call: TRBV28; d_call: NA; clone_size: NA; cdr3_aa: CASSLAGLGNQPQHF; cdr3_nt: TGTGCCAGCAGTTTAGCGGGCTTGGGCAATCAGCCCCAGCATTTT
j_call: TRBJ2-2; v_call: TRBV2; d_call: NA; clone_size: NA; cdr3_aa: CASGGEVNTGELFF; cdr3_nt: TGTGCCAGCGGGGGAGAGGTTAACACCGGGGAGCTGTTTTTT
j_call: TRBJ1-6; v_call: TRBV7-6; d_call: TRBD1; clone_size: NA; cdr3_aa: CASSTGQGNSPLHF; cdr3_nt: TGTGCCAGCAGCACGGGACAGGGAAATTCACCCCTCCACTTT
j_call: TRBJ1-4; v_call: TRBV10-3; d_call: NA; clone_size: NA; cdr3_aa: CAISAEGGHEKLFF; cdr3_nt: TGTGCCATCTCGGCCGAGGGAGGCCATGAAAAACTGTTTTTT
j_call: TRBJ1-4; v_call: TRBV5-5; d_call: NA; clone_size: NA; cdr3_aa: CASSLRQTRVWEKLFF; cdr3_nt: TGTGCCAGCAGCTTACGCCAGACTCGGGTGTGGGAAAAACTGTTTTTT
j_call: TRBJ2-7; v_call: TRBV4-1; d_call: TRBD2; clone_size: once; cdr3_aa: CASSQESAGGRYEQYF; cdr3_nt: TGCGCCAGCAGCCAAGAAAGCGCGGGGGGGAGGTACGAGCAGTACTTC
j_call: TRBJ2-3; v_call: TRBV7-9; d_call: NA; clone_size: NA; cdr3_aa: CASRQTGEAQYF; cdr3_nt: TGTGCCAGCAGGCAGACCGGGGAAGCGCAGTATTTT
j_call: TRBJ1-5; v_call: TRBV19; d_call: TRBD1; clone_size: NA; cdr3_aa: CASSPDRGQPQHF; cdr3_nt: TGTGCCAGTAGTCCGGACAGGGGGCAGCCCCAGCATTTT
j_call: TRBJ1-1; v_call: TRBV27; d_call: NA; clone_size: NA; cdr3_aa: CASSPHRDGGTEAFF; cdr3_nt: TGTGCCAGCAGTCCCCACAGGGACGGGGGCACTGAAGCTTTCTTT
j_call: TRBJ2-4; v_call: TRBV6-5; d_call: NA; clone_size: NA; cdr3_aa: CASSSPGGSNIQYF; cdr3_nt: TGTGCCAGCAGTTCCCCAGGGGGGTCAAACATTCAGTACTTC
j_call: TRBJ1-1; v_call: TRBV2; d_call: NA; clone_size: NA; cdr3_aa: CASSEDGTNTEAFF; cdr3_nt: TGTGCCAGCAGTGAAGACGGGACGAACACTGAAGCTTTCTTT
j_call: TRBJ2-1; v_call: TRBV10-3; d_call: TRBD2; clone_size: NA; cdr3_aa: CAISVAAAGGRVEQFF; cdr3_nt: TGTGCCATCAGTGTCGCCGCCGCGGGGGGCCGGGTTGAGCAGTTCTTC
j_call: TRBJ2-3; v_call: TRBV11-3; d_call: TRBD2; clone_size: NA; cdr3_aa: CASSLARTTSGASTDTQYF; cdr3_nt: TGTGCCAGCAGCTTAGCCCGAACCACTAGCGGGGCTAGCACAGATACGCAGTATTTT
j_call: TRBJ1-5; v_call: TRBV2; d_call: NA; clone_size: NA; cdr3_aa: CASRDNQPQHF; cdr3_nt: TGTGCCAGCAGAGATAATCAGCCCCAGCATTTT